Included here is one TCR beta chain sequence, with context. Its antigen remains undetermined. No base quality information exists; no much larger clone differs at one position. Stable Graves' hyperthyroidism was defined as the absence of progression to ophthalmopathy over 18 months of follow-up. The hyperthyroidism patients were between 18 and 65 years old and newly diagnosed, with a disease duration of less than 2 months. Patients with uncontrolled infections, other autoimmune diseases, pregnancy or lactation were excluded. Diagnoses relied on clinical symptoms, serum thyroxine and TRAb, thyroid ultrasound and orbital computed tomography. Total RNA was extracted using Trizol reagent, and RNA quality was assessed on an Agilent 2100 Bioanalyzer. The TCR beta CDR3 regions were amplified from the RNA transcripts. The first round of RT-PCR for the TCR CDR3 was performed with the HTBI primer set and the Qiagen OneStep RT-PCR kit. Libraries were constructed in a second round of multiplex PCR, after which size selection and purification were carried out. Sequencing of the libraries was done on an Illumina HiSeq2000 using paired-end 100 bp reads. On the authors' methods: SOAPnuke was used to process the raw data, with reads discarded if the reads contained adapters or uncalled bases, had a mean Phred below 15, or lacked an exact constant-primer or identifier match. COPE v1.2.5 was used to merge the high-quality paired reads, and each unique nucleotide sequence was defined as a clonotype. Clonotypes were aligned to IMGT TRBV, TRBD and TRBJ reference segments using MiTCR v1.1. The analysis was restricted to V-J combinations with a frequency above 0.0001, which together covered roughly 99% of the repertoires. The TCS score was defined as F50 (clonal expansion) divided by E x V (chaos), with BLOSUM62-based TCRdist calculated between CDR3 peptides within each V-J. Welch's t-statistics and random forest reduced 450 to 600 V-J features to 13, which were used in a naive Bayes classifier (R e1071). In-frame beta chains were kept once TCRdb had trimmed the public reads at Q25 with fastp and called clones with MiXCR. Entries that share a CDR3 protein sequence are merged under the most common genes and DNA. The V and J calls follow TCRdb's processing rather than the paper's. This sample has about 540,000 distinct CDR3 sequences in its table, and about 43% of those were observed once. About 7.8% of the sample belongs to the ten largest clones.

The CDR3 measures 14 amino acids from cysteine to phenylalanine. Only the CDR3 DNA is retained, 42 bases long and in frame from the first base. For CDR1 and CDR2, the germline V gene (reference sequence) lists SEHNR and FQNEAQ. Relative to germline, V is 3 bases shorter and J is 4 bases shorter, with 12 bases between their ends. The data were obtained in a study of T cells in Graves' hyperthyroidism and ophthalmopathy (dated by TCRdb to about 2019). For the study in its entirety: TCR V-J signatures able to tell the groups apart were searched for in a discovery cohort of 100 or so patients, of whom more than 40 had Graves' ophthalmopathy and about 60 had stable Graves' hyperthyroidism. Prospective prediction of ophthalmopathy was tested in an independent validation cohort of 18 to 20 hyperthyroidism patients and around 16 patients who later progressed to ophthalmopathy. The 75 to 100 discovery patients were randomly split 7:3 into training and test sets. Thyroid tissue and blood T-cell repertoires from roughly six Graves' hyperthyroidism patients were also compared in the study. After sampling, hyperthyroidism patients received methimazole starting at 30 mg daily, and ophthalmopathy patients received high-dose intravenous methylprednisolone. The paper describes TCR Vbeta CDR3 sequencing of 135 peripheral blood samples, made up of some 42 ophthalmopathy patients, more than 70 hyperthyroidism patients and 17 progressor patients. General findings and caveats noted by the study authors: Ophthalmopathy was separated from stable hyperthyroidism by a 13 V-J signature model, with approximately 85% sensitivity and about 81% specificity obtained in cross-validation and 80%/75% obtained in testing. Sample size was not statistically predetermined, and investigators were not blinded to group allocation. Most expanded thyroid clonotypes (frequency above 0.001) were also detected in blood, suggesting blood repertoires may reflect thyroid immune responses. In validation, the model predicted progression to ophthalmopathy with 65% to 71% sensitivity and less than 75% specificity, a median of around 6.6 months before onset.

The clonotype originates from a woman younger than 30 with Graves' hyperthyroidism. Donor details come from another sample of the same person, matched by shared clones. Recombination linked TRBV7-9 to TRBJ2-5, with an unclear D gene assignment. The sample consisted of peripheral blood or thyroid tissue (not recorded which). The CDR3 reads CASSLGSGSETQYF. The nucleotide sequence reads TGTGCCAGCAGCTTGGGATCTGGTTCAGAGACCCAGTACTTC.